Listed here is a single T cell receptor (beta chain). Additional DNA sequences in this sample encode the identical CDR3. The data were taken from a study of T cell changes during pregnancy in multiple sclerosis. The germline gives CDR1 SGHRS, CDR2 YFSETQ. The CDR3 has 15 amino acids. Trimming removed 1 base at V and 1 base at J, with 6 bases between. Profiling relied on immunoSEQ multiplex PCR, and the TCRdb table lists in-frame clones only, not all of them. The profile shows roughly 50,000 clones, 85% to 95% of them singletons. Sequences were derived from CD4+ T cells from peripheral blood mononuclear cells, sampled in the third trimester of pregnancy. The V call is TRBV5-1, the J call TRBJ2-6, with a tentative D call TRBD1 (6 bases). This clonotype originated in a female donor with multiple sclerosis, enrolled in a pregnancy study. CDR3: CASSLTGSGANVLTF. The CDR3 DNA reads TGCGCCAGCAGCTTGACAGGGTCTGGGGCCAACGTCCTGACTTTC.